This passage covers 13 T cell receptor beta chains from one sample sequenced in a study of blood T cell repertoires in COVID-19. TCRdb keeps only in-frame clones here, not all; method: immunoSEQ multiplex PCR. The data show 200,000 to 250,000 clones, around 82% seen once. Material for sequencing was peripheral blood. These receptors originate from a woman aged 80 or older with acute or convalescent COVID-19.

The V and J genes are TRBV3-1 (or the pseudogene TRBV3-2) and TRBJ2-1, with 7 nucleotides matching TRBD2. The CDR3 contains 15 residues. The ends lost 0 bases at V and 9 bases at J; junction bases unmatched: 8. CDR1 is LGHDT and CDR2 is YNNKEL in the germline V gene (reference sequence). The CDR3 bases are TGTGCCAGCAGCCAAGATGCGGGGGTTCCGGGTGAGCAGTTCTTC. This codes for CASSQDAGVPGEQFF.

Comment on this clone: This specimen includes other DNA sequences encoding the same CDR3. The V and J genes are TRBV3-1 (or the pseudogene TRBV3-2) and TRBJ2-7; no reliable D call. This CDR3 is 15 amino acids long. Deletions cut 0 bases from V and 0 bases from J, with 9 bases between. Germline values: CDR1 LGHDT, CDR2 YNNKEL (reference sequence). The CDR3, as DNA: TGTGCCAGCAGCCAAGATCTGGCGGTCTCCTACGAGCAGTACTTC. Protein product: CASSQDLAVSYEQYF.

This clone was seen only a few times. The chain employs TRBV7-9 and TRBJ1-3; no clear D. Trimming took 2 bases from V and 0 from J, leaving 5 bases between them. Germline CDR1 reads SEHNR; CDR2 reads FQNEAQ (reference sequence). The CDR3 is 14 residues long. In DNA, the CDR3 is TGTGCCAGCAGCTTAAGCATCTCTGGAAACACCATATATTTT. The encoded protein is CASSLSISGNTIYF. Full variable domain (outside the CDR3, taken from reference TRBV7-9 and TRBJ1-3): DTGVSQNPRHKITKRGQNVTFRCDPISEHNRLYWYRQTLGQGPEFLTYFQNEAQLEKSRLLSDRFSAERPKGSFSTLEIQRTEQGDSAMYLCASSLSISGNTIYFGEGSWLTVV.

The sample holds one count of this clone. The chain couples TRBV6-1 to TRBJ1-2; the D is unclear. The ends were cut back, 2 bases at V and 3 bases at J, with 7 bases in the middle. The germline V gene encodes CDR1 MNHNS and CDR2 SASEGT. CDR3 length equals 13 residues. CDR3 in amino acids: CASSERQDYGYTF. The CDR3 bases are TGTGCCAGCAGTGAAAGGCAGGACTATGGCTACACCTTC.

This sequence joins TRBV2 and TRBJ1-5, with D perhaps matching TRBD1 (5 bases). In germline, CDR1 is SNHLY, CDR2 FYNNEI. Between the trimmed V and J ends, which lost 6 bases and 0 bases, there was a span of 12 bases. This CDR3 region has 15 residues. The CDR3 protein is CASRRDRYSNQPQHF. The DNA for the CDR3 is TGTGCCAGCAGGCGGGACCGATATAGCAATCAGCCCCAGCATTTT.

The chain combines TRBV7-2 with TRBJ2-7; 7 bases are a match to TRBD1. Looked up from germline, CDR1 is SGHTA and CDR2 is FQGNSA. The CDR3 totals 16 residues. The junction had 13 bases not matched to a gene; V was cut back by 5 bases and J by 3 bases. The CDR3 DNA reads TGTGCCAGCAGCCTAAGAGAGTACAGGGGCCACTACGAGCAGTACTTC. This gives the protein CASSLREYRGHYEQYF.

The J gene is TRBJ2-3, the V gene TRBV7-7; 8 bases align to TRBD1. CDR3 size: 15 residues. Trimming removed 1 base from V and 0 bases from J; junction bases left unmatched: 0. Germline V gene lookup returns CDR1 SSHAT and CDR2 FNYEAQ (reference sequence). This CDR3 reads CASSLGTGSTDTQYF. CDR3 DNA: TGTGCCAGCAGCTTAGGGACAGGGAGCACAGATACGCAGTATTTT.

The rearrangement uses TRBV27 and TRBJ1-1; 7 nucleotides line up with TRBD1. The V gene end was trimmed by 6 bases and the J gene end by 0 bases; junction bases not matched to a gene: 1. CDR3 length equals 13 residues. Germline lookup yields CDR1 MNHEY and CDR2 SMNVEV (reference sequence). The chain's CDR3 is CASRTGLNTEAFF. In nucleotides, the CDR3 is TGTGCCAGCAGGACAGGGCTGAACACTGAAGCTTTCTTT.

The V and J genes are TRBV24-1 and TRBJ2-3; D remains unclear. V dropped 5 bases and J dropped 3 bases, with 5 bases sitting between them. CDR3 size: 12 residues. Per the germline V gene, CDR1 is KGHDR and CDR2 is SFDVKD. The CDR3 nucleotides are TGTGCCACCAGTGTTTCTACAGATACGCAGTATTTT. It specifies CATSVSTDTQYF.

This sequence joins TRBV30 and TRBJ1-2, with D uncertain. CDR1 is GTSNPN and CDR2 is SVGIG in the germline V gene (reference sequence). The V and J ends lost 0 bases and 7 bases respectively, with 9 bases between them. The CDR3 totals 12 residues. As DNA, the CDR3 is TGTGCCTGGAGTGTTAATGAGTTTGGCTACACCTTC. Its translation is CAWSVNEFGYTF.

This sequence joins TRBV5-1 and TRBJ2-7, with D possibly being TRBD1 (5 bases). Between the trimmed V and J ends, which lost 0 bases and 6 bases, there was a span of 13 bases. Germline values: CDR1 SGHRS, CDR2 YFSETQ. This CDR3 spans 14 amino acids. The CDR3: CASSLGHPGFEQYF. In nucleotides, the CDR3 is TGCGCCAGCAGCTTGGGACACCCAGGGTTCGAGCAGTACTTC.

This chain joins TRBV5-1 and TRBJ2-5, with 9 bases that match TRBD2. The CDR3 totals 16 residues. Germline V gene lookup returns CDR1 SGHRS and CDR2 YFSETQ. V shed 1 base, J shed 2 bases, and the junction held 6 bases outside the gene matches. The CDR3 is CASSLISGGPQETQYF. The DNA for the CDR3 is TGCGCCAGCAGCTTGATTAGCGGGGGCCCGCAAGAGACCCAGTACTTC.

V gene TRBV10-3 combines with J gene TRBJ1-1; D possibly corresponds to TRBD1 (6 bases). This CDR3 contains 11 residues. Germline V CDR1 and CDR2: ENHRY, SYGVKD. V was cut by 10 bases and J by 4 bases, with 10 bases left in between. This CDR3 is CATTGSTEAFF. The CDR3 nucleotides read TGTGCCACCACAGGGTCCACTGAAGCTTTCTTT.